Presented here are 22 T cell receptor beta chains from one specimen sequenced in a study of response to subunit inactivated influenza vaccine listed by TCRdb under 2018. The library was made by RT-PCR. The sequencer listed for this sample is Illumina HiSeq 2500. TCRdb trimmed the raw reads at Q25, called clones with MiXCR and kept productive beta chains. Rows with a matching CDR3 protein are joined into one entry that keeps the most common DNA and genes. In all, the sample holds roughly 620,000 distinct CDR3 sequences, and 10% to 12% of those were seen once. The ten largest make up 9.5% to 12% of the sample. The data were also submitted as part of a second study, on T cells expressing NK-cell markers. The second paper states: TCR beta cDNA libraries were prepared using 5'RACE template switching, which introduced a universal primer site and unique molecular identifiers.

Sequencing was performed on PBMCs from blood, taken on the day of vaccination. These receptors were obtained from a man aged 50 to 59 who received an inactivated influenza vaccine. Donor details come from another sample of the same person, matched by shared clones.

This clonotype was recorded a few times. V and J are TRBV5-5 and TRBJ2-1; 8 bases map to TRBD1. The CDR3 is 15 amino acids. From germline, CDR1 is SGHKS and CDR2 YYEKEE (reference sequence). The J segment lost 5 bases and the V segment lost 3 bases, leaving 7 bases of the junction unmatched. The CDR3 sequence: CASSYQGARNNEQFF. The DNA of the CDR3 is TGTGCCAGCAGCTACCAGGGGGCGCGAAACAATGAGCAGTTCTTC.

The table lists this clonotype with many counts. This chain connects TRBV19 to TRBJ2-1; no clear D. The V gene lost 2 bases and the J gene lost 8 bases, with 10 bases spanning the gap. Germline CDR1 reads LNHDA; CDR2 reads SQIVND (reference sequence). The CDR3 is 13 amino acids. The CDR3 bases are TGTGCCAGTAGTATATCAGATAGTGATGAGCAGTTCTTC. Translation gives CASSISDSDEQFF.

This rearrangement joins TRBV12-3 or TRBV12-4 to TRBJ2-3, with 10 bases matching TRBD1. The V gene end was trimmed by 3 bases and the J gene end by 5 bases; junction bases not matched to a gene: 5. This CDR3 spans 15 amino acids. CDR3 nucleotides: TGTGCCAGCAGTTTCAGACAGGGGGCAAGAGATACGCAGTATTTT. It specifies CASSFRQGARDTQYF.

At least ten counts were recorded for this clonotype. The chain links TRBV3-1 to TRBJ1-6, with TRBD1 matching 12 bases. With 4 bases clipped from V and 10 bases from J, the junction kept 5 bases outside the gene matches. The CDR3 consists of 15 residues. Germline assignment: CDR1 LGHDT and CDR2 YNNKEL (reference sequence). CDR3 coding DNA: TGTGCCAGCAGCCCGCGGGACAGGGGGCAATCACCCCTCCACTTT. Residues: CASSPRDRGQSPLHF.

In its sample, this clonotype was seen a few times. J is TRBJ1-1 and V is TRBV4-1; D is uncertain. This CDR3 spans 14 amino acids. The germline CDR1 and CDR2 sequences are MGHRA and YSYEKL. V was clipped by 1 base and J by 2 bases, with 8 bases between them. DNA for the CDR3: TGCGCCAGCAGCCAAGGGAGGTACAACACTGAAGCTTTCTTT. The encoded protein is CASSQGRYNTEAFF.

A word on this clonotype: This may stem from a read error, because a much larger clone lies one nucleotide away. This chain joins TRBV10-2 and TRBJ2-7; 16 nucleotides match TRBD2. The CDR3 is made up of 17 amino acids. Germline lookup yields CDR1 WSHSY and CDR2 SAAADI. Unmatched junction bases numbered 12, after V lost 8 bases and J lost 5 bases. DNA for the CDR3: TGCGCCAGCGGCGTCCAGGGGACTAGCGGGAGGGCCAACGAGCAGTACTTC. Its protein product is CASGVQGTSGRANEQYF.

The CDR3 here is CASSQGRGGDTQYF. In nucleotides, the CDR3 is TGCGCCAGCAGCCAAGGACGGGGAGGAGATACGCAGTATTTT. The V call is TRBV4-3, the J call TRBJ2-3, with D possibly TRBD2 on 6 matching bases. Germline V CDR1 and CDR2: LGHNA, YSLEER. The V end lost 1 base, the J end lost 5 bases, and 10 bases lay between the germline ends. The CDR3 has 14 amino acids.

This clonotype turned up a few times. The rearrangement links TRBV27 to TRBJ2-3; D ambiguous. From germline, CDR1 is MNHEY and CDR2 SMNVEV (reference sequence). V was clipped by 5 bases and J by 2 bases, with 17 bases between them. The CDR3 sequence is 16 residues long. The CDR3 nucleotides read TGTGCCAGCAGTGAAGTGGGCTCATTATACACAGATACGCAGTATTTT. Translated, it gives CASSEVGSLYTDTQYF.

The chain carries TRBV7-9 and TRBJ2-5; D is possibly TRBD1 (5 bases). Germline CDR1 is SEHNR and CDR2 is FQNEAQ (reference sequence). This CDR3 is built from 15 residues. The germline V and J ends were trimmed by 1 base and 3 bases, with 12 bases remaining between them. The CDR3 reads CASSLGSLTEETQYF. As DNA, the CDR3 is TGTGCCAGCAGCTTAGGCAGTTTGACAGAAGAGACCCAGTACTTC.

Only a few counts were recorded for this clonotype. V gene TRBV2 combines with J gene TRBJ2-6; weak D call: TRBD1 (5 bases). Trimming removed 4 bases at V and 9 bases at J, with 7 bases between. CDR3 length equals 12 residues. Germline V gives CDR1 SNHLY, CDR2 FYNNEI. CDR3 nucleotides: TGTGCCAGCAGTGGGGGCGGCAACGTCCTGACTTTC. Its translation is CASSGGGNVLTF.

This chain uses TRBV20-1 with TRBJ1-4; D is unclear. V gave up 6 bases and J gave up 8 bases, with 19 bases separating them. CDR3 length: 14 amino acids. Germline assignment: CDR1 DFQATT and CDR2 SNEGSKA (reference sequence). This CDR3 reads CSARTQVIGEKLFF. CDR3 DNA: TGCAGTGCCCGAACCCAGGTGATCGGCGAAAAACTGTTTTTT.

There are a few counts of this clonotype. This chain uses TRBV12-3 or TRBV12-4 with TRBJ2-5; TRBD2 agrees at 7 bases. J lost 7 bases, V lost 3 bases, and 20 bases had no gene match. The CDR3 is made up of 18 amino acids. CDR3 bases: TGTGCCAGCAGTTTGGGACCAGCTGGCGGGGGAAGCTCGGGGACCCAGTACTTC. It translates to CASSLGPAGGGSSGTQYF.

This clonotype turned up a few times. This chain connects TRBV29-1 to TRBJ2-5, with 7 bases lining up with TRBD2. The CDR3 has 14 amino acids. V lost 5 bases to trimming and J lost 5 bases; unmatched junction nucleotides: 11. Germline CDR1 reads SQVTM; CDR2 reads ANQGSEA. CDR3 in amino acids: CSVSGGSRQETQYF. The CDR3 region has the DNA TGCAGCGTTTCAGGCGGGAGTAGGCAGGAGACCCAGTACTTC.

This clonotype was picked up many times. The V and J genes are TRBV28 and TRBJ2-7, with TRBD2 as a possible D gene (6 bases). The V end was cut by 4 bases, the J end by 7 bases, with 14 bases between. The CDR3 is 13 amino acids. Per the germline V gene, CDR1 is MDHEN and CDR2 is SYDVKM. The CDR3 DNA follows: TGTGCCAGCAGTTGGTCAGCCCTAGCGGAGCAGTACTTC. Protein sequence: CASSWSALAEQYF.

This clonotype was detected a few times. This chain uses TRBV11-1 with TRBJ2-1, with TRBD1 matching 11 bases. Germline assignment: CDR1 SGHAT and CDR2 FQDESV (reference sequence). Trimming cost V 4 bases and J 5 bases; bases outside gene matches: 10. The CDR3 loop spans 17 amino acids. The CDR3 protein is CASSSQGTGGTNNEQFF. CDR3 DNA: TGTGCCAGCAGCTCCCAGGGGACAGGGGGGACCAACAATGAGCAGTTCTTC.

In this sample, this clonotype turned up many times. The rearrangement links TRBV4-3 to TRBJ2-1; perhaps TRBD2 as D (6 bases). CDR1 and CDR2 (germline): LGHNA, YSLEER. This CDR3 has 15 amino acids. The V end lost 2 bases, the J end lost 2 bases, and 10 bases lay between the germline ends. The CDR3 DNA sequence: TGCGCCAGCAGCCAATACCGGGAGACCTACAATGAGCAGTTCTTC. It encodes CASSQYRETYNEQFF.

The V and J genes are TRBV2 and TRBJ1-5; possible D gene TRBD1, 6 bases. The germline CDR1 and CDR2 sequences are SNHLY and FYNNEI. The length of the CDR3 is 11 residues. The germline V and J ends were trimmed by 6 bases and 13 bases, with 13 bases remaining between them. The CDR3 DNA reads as TGTGCCAGCAGCAGACAGGCAGAGCAGCATTTT. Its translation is CASSRQAEQHF.

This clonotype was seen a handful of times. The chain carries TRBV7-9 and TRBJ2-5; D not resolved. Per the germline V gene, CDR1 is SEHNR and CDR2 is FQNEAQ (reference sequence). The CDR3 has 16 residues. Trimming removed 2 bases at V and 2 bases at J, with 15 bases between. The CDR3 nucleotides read TGTGCCAGCAGCTTAATACGTTGGGGTTCACAAGAGACCCAGTACTTC. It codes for CASSLIRWGSQETQYF.

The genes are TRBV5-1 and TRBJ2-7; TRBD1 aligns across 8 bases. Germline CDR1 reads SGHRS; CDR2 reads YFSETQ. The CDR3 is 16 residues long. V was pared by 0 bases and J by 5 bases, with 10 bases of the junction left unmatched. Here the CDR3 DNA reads TGCGCCAGCAGCTTGGGTTGGTCCAGGGGGCAAGACGAGCAGTACTTC. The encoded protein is CASSLGWSRGQDEQYF.

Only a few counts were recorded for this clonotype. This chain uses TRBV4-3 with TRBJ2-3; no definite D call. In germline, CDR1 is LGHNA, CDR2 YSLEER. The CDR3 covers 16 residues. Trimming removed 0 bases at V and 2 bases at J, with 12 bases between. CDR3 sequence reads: CASSQERQRYTDTQYF. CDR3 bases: TGCGCCAGCAGCCAAGAGCGGCAGAGGTACACAGATACGCAGTATTTT.

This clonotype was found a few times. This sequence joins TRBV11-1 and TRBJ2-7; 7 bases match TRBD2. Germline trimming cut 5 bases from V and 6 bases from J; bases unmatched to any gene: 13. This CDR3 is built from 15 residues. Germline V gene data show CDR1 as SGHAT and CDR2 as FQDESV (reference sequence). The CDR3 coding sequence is TGTGCCAGCAGCCCAATGAGCGGGACCTATTCCGAGCAGTACTTC. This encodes CASSPMSGTYSEQYF.

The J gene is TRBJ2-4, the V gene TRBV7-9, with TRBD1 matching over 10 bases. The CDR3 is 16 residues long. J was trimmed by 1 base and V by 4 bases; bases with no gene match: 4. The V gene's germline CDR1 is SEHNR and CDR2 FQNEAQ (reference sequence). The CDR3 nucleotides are TGTGCCAGCAGCTGGGGACAGGGGATGGCCAAAAACATTCAGTACTTC. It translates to CASSWGQGMAKNIQYF.